The 2 T cell receptor beta chains given below trace back to one sample, sequenced in a study of blood T cell repertoires in COVID-19. Sequencing was performed with immunoSEQ multiplex PCR; in TCRdb, only in-frame clones are kept and a portion is missing. The data contain over 400,000 clones, 70% to 90% of them singletons. The specimen sequenced was peripheral blood. Receptors were obtained from a human donor in a cohort sampled during active COVID-19.

CDR3 DNA: TGTGCCAGCTCACCATACCCCCGGACAGGTCGACTCACAGATACGCAGTATTTT. Amino acids: CASSPYPRTGRLTDTQYF. This chain connects TRBV18 to TRBJ2-3, with 7 bases matching TRBD1. This CDR3 has 18 residues. Germline CDR1 and CDR2: KGHSH and LQKENI. Trimming at V came to 2 bases and at J to 2 bases, leaving 13 bases not matched to a gene.

The gene calls are TRBV6-5 and TRBJ1-4; D call uncertain. The CDR3 is made up of 15 amino acids. Germline CDR1 is MNHEY and CDR2 is SVGAGI. V was shortened by 6 bases and J by 0 bases, with 11 bases between the two germline ends. CDR3 nucleotide sequence: TGTGCCAGCAGCGACTCTTTAGCAACTAATGAAAAACTGTTTTTT. Residues: CASSDSLATNEKLFF.